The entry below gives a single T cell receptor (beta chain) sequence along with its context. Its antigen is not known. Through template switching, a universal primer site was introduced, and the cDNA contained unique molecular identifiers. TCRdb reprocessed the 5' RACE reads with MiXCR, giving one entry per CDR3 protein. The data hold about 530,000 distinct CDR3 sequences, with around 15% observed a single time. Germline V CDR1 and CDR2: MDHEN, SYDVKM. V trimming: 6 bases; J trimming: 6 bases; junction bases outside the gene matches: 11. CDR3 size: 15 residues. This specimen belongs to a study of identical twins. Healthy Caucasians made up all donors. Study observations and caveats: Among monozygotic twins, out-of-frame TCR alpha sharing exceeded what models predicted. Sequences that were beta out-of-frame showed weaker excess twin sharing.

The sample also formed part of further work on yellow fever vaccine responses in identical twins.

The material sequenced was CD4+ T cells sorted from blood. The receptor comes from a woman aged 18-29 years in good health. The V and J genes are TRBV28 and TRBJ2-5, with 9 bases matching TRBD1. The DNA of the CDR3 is TGTGCCAGCAGCACTGCGACAGGGGGTTACCAGACCCAGTACTTC. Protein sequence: CASSTATGGYQTQYF.